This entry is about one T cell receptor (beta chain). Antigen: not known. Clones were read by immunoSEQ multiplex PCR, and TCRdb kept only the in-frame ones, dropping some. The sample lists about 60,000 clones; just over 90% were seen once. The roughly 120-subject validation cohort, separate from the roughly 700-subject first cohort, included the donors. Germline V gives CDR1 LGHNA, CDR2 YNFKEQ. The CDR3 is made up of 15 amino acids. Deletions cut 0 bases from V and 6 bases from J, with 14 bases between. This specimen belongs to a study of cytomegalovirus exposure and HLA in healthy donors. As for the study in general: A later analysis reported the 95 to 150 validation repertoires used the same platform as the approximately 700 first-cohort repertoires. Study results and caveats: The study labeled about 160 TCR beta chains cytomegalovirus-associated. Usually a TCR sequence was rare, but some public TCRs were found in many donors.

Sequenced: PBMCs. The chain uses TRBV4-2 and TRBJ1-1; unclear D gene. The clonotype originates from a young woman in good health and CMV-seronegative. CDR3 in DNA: TGTGCCAGCAGCCAAGATCAAGGAGGTGTCGCTGAAGCTTTCTTT. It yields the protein CASSQDQGGVAEAFF.